Presented here are 9 T cell receptor beta chains from one specimen sequenced in a study of cytomegalovirus exposure and HLA in healthy donors. Repertoires were generated with immunoSEQ multiplex PCR, while TCRdb's copy carries only in-frame clones and drops some. The sample shows around 300,000 clones, 80% to 90% of them seen only once. Sequenced material: PBMCs. All receptors derive from a young woman in good health and CMV-seronegative.

This sequence joins TRBV5-1 and TRBJ2-3, with a tentative D call TRBD1 (5 bases). CDR3 length equals 13 residues. Germline V CDR1 and CDR2: SGHRS, YFSETQ. Trimming pared 2 bases from V and 3 bases from J, leaving 7 bases between. CDR3: CASSFKGTDTQYF. CDR3 nucleotides: TGCGCCAGCAGCTTCAAGGGGACAGATACGCAGTATTTT.

This clone was counted a single time. This rearrangement joins TRBV4-1 to TRBJ1-1, with 10 positions matching TRBD1. The CDR3 is 15 amino acids. V lost 3 bases and J lost 3; bases outside the gene matches: 4. Looked up from germline, CDR1 is MGHRA and CDR2 is YSYEKL. The CDR3 nucleotides read TGCGCCAGCAGCCAGTTGGACAGGGGGGACACTGAAGCTTTCTTT. Translated, it gives CASSQLDRGDTEAFF.

The chain combines TRBV4-1 with TRBJ2-3, with 7 nucleotides matching TRBD2. The CDR3 is made up of 14 amino acids. CDR1 is MGHRA, CDR2 YSYEKL, per germline. V was clipped by 8 bases and J by 0 bases; unmatched bases: 5. DNA of the CDR3: TGCGCCAGCCGCCGGGGGGACAGCACAGATACGCAGTATTTT. Its translation is CASRRGDSTDTQYF.

The genes are TRBV21-1 and TRBJ2-2; the table names TRBD1, a call not compared with the DNA. TRBV21-1 is annotated as a pseudogene. The CDR3 runs 15 residues. CDR3 residues: CASSNRDRGTGELFF. DNA of the CDR3: TGTGCCAGCAGCAACCGGGACAGGGGCACCGGGGAGCTGTTTTTT.

The chain uses TRBV27 and TRBJ1-2; 9 bases align to TRBD1. Unmatched junction bases numbered 1, after V lost 5 bases and J lost 6 bases. Germline-derived CDR1 and CDR2 are MNHEY and SMNVEV (reference sequence). CDR3 length: 12 amino acids. CDR3 DNA: TGTGCCAGCAGTACAGGGGGCCATGGCTACACCTTC. Its protein is CASSTGGHGYTF.

This clone was recorded only once. The V gene is TRBV7-3, the J gene TRBJ2-7, with TRBD1 matching 7 bases. Germline assignment: CDR1 SGHTA and CDR2 FQGTGA. The trim removed 4 bases at V and 3 bases at J, leaving 12 bases unmatched. The CDR3 totals 16 residues. The CDR3 loop is CASSSAPGQLLYEQYF. The CDR3 DNA reads TGTGCCAGCAGCTCTGCTCCGGGACAGCTACTCTACGAGCAGTACTTC.

The chain joins TRBV25-1 to TRBJ1-2, with D possibly being TRBD1 (5 bases). CDR3 length: 13 residues. Between the trimmed V and J ends, which lost 3 bases and 6 bases, there was a span of 11 bases. Germline loops: CDR1 MGHDK, CDR2 SYGVNS. The CDR3 DNA is TGTGCCAGCAGTGACGGGGGATCCGATGGCTACACCTTC. Translation gives CASSDGGSDGYTF.

This clone appeared a single time. The sample has other DNA sequences that encode this CDR3 too. J is TRBJ1-5 and V is TRBV5-1; maybe TRBD1 (6 bases). The V end lost 0 bases, the J end lost 2 bases, and 6 bases lay between the germline ends. Germline CDR1 and CDR2: SGHRS and YFSETQ. CDR3 size: 14 residues. CDR3 protein: CASSLEGGNQPQHF. As DNA, the CDR3 is TGCGCCAGCAGCTTGGAGGGGGGCAATCAGCCCCAGCATTTT.

The V and J genes are TRBV5-4 and TRBJ2-7; 7 bases fit TRBD2. This CDR3 comprises 14 residues. From germline, CDR1 is SGHNT and CDR2 YYREEE (reference sequence). V gave up 5 bases and J gave up 8 bases; unmatched junction bases: 13. The DNA of the CDR3 is TGTGCCAGCAGTAGACCGGGACTACAAAATAAGCAGTACTTC. It translates to CASSRPGLQNKQYF.